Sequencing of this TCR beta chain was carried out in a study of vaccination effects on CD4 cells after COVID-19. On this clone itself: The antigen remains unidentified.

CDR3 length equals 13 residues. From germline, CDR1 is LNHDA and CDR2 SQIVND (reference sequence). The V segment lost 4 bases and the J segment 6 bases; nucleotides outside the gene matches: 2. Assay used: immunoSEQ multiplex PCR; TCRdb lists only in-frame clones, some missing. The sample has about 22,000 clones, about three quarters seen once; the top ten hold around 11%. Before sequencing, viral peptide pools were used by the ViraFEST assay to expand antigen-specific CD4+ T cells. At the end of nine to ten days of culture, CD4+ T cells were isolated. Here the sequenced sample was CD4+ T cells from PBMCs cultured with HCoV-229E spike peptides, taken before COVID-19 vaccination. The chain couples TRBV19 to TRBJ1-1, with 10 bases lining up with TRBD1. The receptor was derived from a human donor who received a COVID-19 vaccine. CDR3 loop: CASSRDRGPEAFF. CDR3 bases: TGTGCCAGTAGTAGGGACAGGGGCCCTGAAGCTTTCTTT.